What follows describes a single TCR beta chain. The sample originates from a study of blood T cell repertoires in COVID-19. As for the study in general: Sources were T cells, B-cell-depleted T cells, or PBMCs; the material itself was cDNA or gDNA.

As originally analysed: For nucleated cells, counts were estimated from reference gene primer amplification. Assay used: immunoSEQ multiplex PCR; TCRdb lists only in-frame clones, some missing. The V and J calls and the clone size are those of that table, but D and trimming were determined from the DNA. Here the sample spans over 200,000 clones, roughly 88% being singletons. Per the germline V gene, CDR1 is MNHEY and CDR2 is SMNVEV (reference sequence). CDR3 length: 15 amino acids. Germline trimming cut 2 bases from V and 2 bases from J; bases unmatched to any gene: 3. This sequence joins TRBV27 and TRBJ2-1; 7 bases align to TRBD2. The TCR comes from a woman in her thirties with acute or convalescent COVID-19. Sequencing was done on a sample of peripheral blood. CDR3 sequence reads: CASSLSLAAYNEQFF. The CDR3 DNA sequence: TGTGCCAGCAGTTTAAGTCTAGCGGCCTACAATGAGCAGTTCTTC.